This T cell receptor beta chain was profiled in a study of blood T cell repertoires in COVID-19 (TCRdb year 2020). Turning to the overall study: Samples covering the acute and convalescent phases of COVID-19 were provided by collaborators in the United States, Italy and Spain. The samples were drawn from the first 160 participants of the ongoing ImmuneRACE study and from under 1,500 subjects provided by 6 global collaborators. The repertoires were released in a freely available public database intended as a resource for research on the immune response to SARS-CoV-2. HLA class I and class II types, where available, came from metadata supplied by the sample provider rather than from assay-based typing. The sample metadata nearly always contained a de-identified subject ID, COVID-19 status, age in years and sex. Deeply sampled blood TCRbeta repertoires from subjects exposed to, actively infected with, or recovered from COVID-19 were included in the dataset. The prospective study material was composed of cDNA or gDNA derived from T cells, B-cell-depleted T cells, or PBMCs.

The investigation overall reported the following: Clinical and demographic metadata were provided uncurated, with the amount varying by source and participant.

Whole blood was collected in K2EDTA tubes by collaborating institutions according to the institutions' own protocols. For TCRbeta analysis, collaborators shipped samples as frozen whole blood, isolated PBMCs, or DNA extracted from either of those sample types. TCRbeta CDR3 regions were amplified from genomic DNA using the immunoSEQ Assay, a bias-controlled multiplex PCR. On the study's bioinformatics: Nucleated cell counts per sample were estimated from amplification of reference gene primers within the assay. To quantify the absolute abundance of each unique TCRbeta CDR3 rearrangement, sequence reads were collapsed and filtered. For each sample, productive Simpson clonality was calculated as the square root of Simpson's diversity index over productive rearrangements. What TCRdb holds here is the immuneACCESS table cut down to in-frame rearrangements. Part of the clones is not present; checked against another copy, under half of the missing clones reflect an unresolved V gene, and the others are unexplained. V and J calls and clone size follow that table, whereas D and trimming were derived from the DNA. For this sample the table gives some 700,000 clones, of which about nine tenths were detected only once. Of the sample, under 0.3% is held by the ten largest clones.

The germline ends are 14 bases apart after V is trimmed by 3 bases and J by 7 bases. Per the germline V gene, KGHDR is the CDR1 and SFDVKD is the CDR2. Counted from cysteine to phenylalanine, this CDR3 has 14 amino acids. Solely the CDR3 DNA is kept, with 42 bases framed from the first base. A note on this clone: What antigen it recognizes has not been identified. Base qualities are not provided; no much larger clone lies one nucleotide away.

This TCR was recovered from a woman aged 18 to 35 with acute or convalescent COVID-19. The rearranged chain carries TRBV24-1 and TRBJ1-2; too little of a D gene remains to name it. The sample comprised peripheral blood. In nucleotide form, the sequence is TGTGCCACCAGTGATCCCGGGTCATGGTCTGGCTACACCTTC. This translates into CATSDPGSWSGYTF.